This T cell receptor beta chain is drawn from a study of CXCR3-negative and CXCR3-positive naive CD8 T cells. Overall study results and limits: Comparably high diversity marked both naive subsets, whereas memory CD8+ cells had much lower diversity. The majority of assays used fresh PBMCs, and CXCR3 expression partially decreased after cryopreservation. The study found more hydrophobic TRB CDR3s in CXCR3-positive naive cells than in CXCR3-negative naive cells.

Germline V CDR1 and CDR2: MNHNS, SASEGT. The CDR3 covers 15 residues. With UMI labels, 5' RACE was used to prepare the TRB cDNA libraries. For each CDR3 protein, TCRdb gives one entry from its re-call of the 5' RACE reads, without DNA. This sample contains about 62,000 distinct CDR3 sequences. On this clonotype: Its antigen is undetermined.

The gene calls are TRBV6-1 and TRBJ1-4. The TCR originated in a human donor in good health. Some clones in this sample may be carry-over from other donors' samples. The material sequenced was naive CXCR3- CD8+ T cells from blood. Subset denoted: CD45RO-CCR7+CD27+CD95- naive CD8+ T cells lacking CXCR3 (TNR3-). This chain's CDR3 is CASSEGTSTNEKLFF.